This is a list of T cell receptor beta chains from one sample in a study of T cell changes during pregnancy in multiple sclerosis. Repertoires were generated with immunoSEQ multiplex PCR, while TCRdb's copy carries only in-frame clones and drops some. The sample includes about 20,000 clones, roughly nine tenths seen only once; the top ten take approximately 7.5%. Sequencing used CD8+ T cells from peripheral blood mononuclear cells, obtained in the second trimester of pregnancy. The source of these receptors is a female donor in good health, enrolled as a control in a pregnancy study. Each CDR3 is given without its conserved first and last residue.

v_gene	j_gene	CDR3aa
TRBV9	TRBJ1-2	ASSSVHGYT
TRBV10-3	TRBJ1-1	AIKTTDTDEAF
TRBV7-9	TRBJ2-1	ASSGSRTDRVGNEQF
TRBV19	TRBJ2-7	ASSMSTGFIYEQY
TRBV10-3	TRBJ1-2	AISEGAGGGYNYGYT
TRBV4-1	TRBJ1-1	ASSRHRNMNTEAF
TRBV28	TRBJ1-2	ASSLVGNYGYT
TRBV7-9	TRBJ1-5	ASSLGNRETAIGNQPQH
TRBV9	TRBJ1-2	ASSVGSGTGERYT
TRBV6-1	TRBJ2-3	ASSGLAGGADTQY
TRBV27	TRBJ2-1	ASSFRLAGLRNDEQF
TRBV5-1	TRBJ2-7	ASSLDLFRDRGRTSSYEQY
TRBV18	TRBJ2-7	ASSPDGRSEQY
TRBV5-4	TRBJ2-2	ASSPTDRAAGELF
TRBV2	TRBJ2-1	ASRRGGGSYNEQF
TRBV4-1	TRBJ2-7	ASSQEPGAVYEQY
TRBV19	TRBJ1-5	ASSYGGRGKQPQH
TRBV6-4	TRBJ2-2	ASSDSGTGVPGELF
TRBV27	TRBJ1-5	ASRAGMAWGNQPQH
TRBV11-3	TRBJ1-1	ASSSTANTEAF
TRBV7-9	TRBJ2-7	ASSRGYEQY
TRBV15	TRBJ2-1	ATSSDVGGSYNEQF
TRBV4-1	TRBJ2-7	ASSQELDRAGEQY
TRBV28	TRBJ1-2	ASSLPGIPGEDGYT
TRBV5-6	TRBJ1-5	ASSYSGTENNQPQH